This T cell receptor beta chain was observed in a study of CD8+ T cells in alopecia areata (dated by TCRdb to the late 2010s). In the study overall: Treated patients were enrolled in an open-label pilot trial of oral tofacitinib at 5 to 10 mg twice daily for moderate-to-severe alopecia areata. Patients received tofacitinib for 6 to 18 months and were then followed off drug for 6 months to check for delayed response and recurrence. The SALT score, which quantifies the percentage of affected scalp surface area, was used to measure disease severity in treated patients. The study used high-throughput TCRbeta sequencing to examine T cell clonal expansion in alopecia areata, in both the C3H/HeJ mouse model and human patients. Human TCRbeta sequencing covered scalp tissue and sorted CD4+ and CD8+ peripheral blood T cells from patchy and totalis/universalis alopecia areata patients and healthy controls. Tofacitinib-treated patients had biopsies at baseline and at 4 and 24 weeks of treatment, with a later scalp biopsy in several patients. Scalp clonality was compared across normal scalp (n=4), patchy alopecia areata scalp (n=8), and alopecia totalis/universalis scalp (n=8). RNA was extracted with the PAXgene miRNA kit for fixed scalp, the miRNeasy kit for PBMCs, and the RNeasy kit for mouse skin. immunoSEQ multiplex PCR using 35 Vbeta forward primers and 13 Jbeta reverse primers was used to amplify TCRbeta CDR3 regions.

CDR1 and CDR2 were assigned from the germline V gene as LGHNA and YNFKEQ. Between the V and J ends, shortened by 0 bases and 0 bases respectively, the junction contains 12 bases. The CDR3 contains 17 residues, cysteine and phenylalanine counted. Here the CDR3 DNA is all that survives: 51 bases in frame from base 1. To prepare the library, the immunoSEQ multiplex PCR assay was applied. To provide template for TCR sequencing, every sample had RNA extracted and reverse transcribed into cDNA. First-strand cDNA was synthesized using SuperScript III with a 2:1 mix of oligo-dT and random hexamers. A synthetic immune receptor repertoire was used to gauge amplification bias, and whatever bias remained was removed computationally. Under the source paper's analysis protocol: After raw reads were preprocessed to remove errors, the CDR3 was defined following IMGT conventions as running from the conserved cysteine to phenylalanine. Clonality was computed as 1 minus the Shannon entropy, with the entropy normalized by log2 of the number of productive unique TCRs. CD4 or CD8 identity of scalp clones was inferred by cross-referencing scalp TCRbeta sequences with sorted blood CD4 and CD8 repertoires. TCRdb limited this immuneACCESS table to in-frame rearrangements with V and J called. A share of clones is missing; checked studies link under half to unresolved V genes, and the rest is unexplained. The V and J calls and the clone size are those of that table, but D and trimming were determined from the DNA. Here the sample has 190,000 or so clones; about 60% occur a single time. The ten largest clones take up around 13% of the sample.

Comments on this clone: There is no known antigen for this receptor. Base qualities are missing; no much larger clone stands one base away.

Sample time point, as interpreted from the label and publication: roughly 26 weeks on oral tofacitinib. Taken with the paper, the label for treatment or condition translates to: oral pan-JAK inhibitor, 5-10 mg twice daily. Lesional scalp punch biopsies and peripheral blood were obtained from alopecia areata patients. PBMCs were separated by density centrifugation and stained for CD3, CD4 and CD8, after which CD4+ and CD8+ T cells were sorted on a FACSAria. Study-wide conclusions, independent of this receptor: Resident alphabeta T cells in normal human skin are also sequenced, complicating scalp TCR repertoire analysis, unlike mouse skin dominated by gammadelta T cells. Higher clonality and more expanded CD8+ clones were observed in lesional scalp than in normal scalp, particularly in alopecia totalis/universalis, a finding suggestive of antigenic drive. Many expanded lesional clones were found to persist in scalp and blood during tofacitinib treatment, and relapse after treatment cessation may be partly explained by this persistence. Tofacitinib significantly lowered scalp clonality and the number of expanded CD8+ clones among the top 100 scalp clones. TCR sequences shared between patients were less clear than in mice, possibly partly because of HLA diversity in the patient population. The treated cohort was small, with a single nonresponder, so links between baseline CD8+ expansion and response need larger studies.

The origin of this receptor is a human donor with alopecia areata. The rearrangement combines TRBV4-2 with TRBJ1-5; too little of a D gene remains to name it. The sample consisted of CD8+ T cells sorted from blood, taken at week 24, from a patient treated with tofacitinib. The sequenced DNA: TGTGCCAGCAGCCAAGACCTCGGAGGGATTAGCAATCAGCCCCAGCATTTT. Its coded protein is CASSQDLGGISNQPQHF.